The 23 T cell receptor beta chains listed next were all sequenced from one sample in a study of T cells in Graves' hyperthyroidism and ophthalmopathy. Template material for amplifying TCR beta CDR3 regions consisted of RNA transcripts. An initial round of RT-PCR targeting the TCR CDR3 relied on the HTBI primer set. TCRdb passed the multiplex PCR reads through MiXCR, listing each CDR3 protein once. The sample lists about 200,000 distinct CDR3 sequences; approximately 20% were seen once. The sample consisted of blood. The source is a man aged 35 to 55 with Graves' hyperthyroidism.

Ten or more counts support this clonotype. This chain links TRBV3-1 with TRBJ1-1, with D possibly matching TRBD1 (6 bases). CDR3 length: 14 residues. Per the germline V gene, CDR1 is LGHDT and CDR2 is YNNKEL (reference sequence). V lost 2 bases, J lost 6 bases, and 13 bases lay in between. CDR3 nucleotide sequence: TGTGCCAGCAGCCAATTACAGGGTTTCGCTGAAGCTTTCTTT. It translates to CASSQLQGFAEAFF.

As regards this clonotype: Germline is not matched at one junction end, which may reflect a read error. The chain employs TRBV6-2 or TRBV6-3 and TRBJ1-3, with D unresolved. Per the germline V gene, CDR1 is MNHEY and CDR2 is SVGEGT. The CDR3 consists of 14 residues. The CDR3 DNA follows: TGTGCCAGCAGTTGGTCCCCCGGCGGAAACACCATGTATTTT. Its protein is CASSWSPGGNTMYF.

This clonotype was seen ten or more times. The genes are TRBV7-2 and TRBJ2-3; TRBD2 is a possible D gene (6 bases). CDR1 SGHTA and CDR2 FQGNSA come from the germline V gene. V dropped 2 bases and J dropped 0 bases, with 12 bases sitting between them. The CDR3 is 16 amino acids. This CDR3 reads CASSLRGDSSTDTQYF. CDR3 DNA sequence: TGTGCCAGCAGCTTACGCGGGGACTCTAGCACAGATACGCAGTATTTT. The full variable domain, rest sourced from reference TRBV7-2 and TRBJ2-3, is GAGVSQSPSNKVTEKGKDVELRCDPISGHTALYWYRQSLGQGLEFLIYFQGNSAPDKSGLPSDRFSAERTGGSVSTLTIQRTQQEDSAVYLCASSLRGDSSTDTQYFGPGTRLTVL.

This clonotype has a handful of counts. V gene TRBV10-3 combines with J gene TRBJ2-2; D might be TRBD1 (5 bases). CDR1 is ENHRY and CDR2 is SYGVKD in the germline V gene. CDR3 length: 16 amino acids. Trimming took 0 bases from V and 0 from J, leaving 8 bases between them. The CDR3 sequence is CAISESARANTGELFF. CDR3 coding DNA: TGTGCCATCAGTGAGTCGGCCAGGGCGAACACCGGGGAGCTGTTTTTT.

This clonotype was detected many times. The chain is built from TRBV28 and TRBJ1-6, with D perhaps TRBD1 (5 bases). The V end lost 1 base, the J end lost 7 bases, and 11 bases lay between the germline ends. The CDR3 spans 15 residues. The germline V gene encodes CDR1 MDHEN and CDR2 SYDVKM. CDR3 sequence (DNA): TGTGCCAGCAGTTTATTTACGGGACGAAATTCACCCCTCCACTTT. Its translation: CASSLFTGRNSPLHF.

This clonotype was recorded many times. J is TRBJ2-1 and V is TRBV18; possible D gene TRBD2, 5 bases. The CDR3 covers 16 residues. Per germline, CDR1 KGHSH and CDR2 LQKENI. V was trimmed by 0 bases and J by 0 bases, leaving 9 bases between them. The CDR3 nucleotides read TGTGCCAGCTCACCACCGCAAGGGAGCTCCTACAATGAGCAGTTCTTC. It yields the protein CASSPPQGSSYNEQFF.

This clonotype showed up many times. This sequence joins TRBV18 and TRBJ1-5; D unresolved. Germline CDR1 is KGHSH and CDR2 is LQKENI. This CDR3 has 12 residues. Trimming stripped 3 bases from V and 3 bases from J, with 3 bases between. The CDR3 sequence is CASSPDNQPQHF. CDR3 DNA sequence: TGTGCCAGCTCACCTGACAATCAGCCCCAGCATTTT.

This clonotype has ten or more counts. The chain is built from TRBV6-1 and TRBJ1-6; no reliable D call. CDR3 length equals 13 residues. Per germline, CDR1 MNHNS and CDR2 SASEGT. Trimming cost V 8 bases and J 7 bases, with 12 bases left between them. As DNA, the CDR3 is TGTGCCAGCGGACGCCGAAGAAATTCACCCCTCCACTTT. This sequence encodes CASGRRRNSPLHF.

The chain employs TRBV18 and TRBJ2-7; TRBD1 matches at 8 bases. Per the germline V gene, CDR1 is KGHSH and CDR2 is LQKENI. There are 16 residues in the CDR3. V lost 3 bases and J lost 3; bases outside the gene matches: 10. The chain's CDR3 is CASSPSSPTGDYEQYF. Written as DNA, the CDR3 is TGTGCCAGCTCACCCTCAAGCCCGACAGGGGACTACGAGCAGTACTTC.

The J gene is TRBJ2-1, the V gene TRBV9; perhaps D is TRBD1 or TRBD2 (5 bases each). Germline loops: CDR1 SGDLS, CDR2 YYNGEE. This CDR3 contains 17 residues. Deletions cut 0 bases from V and 0 bases from J, with 13 bases between. DNA of the CDR3: TGTGCCAGCAGCGTAGGACTACCAGGGAGCTCCTACAATGAGCAGTTCTTC. It specifies CASSVGLPGSSYNEQFF.

This clonotype was seen repeatedly, ten times or more. The V call is TRBV20-1, the J call TRBJ1-5; D ambiguous. Germline V CDR1 and CDR2: DFQATT, SNEGSKA (reference sequence). The CDR3 totals 13 residues. V dropped 1 base and J dropped 3 bases, with 7 bases sitting between them. The chain's CDR3 is CSARVANNQPQHF. The CDR3 nucleotides read TGCAGTGCTAGAGTCGCGAACAATCAGCCCCAGCATTTT.

The sample holds a few counts of this clonotype. This rearrangement joins TRBV5-1 to TRBJ1-2; possibly TRBD1 for D (5 bases). The CDR3 runs to 14 residues. Germline V gives CDR1 SGHRS, CDR2 YFSETQ. Trimming cost V 4 bases and J 2 bases, with 12 bases left between them. The DNA for the CDR3 is TGCGCCAGCAGCCAGGGTTTAGTCAACTATGGCTACACCTTC. Translated, it gives CASSQGLVNYGYTF.

This clonotype has at least ten counts. The chain combines TRBV7-2 with TRBJ2-5; either TRBD1 or TRBD2 may fit D (5 bases each). This CDR3 comprises 13 residues. V lost 3 bases and J 5 bases, leaving 10 bases between the germline ends. Germline CDR1 SGHTA, CDR2 FQGNSA. The CDR3 nucleotides read TGTGCCAGCAGCTTTGGAGAGGGGGAGACCCAGTACTTC. Its translation is CASSFGEGETQYF.

The sample holds many counts of this clonotype. The chain links TRBV18 to TRBJ2-1, with 8 bases lining up with TRBD1. Unmatched junction bases numbered 5, after V lost 3 bases and J lost 1 base. Germline CDR1 KGHSH, CDR2 LQKENI. This CDR3 spans 16 amino acids. The CDR3 protein is CASSPRGDRSYNEQFF. CDR3 sequence (DNA): TGTGCCAGCTCACCGCGAGGGGACAGGTCCTACAATGAGCAGTTCTTC.

In this sample, this clonotype turned up many times. This chain connects TRBV20-1 to TRBJ2-7, with 9 nucleotides matching TRBD1. CDR1 DFQATT and CDR2 SNEGSKA come from the germline V gene (reference sequence). V gave up 5 bases and J gave up 1 base; unmatched junction bases: 6. The CDR3 consists of 14 residues. CDR3 residues: CSALGQGPSYEQYF. For the CDR3, the DNA is TGCAGTGCTCTGGGACAGGGACCTTCCTACGAGCAGTACTTC.

This clonotype was counted at least ten times. The rearrangement uses TRBV28 and TRBJ1-2; D is possibly TRBD1 (5 bases). The germline gives CDR1 MDHEN, CDR2 SYDVKM. Trimming took off 5 bases at V and 3 bases at J, with 16 bases between the two ends. This CDR3 has 15 residues. The chain's CDR3 is CASSPAGQGDYGYTF. The CDR3, as DNA: TGTGCCAGCAGTCCCGCGGGGCAGGGAGACTATGGCTACACCTTC.

This clonotype was detected many times. The chain employs TRBV18 and TRBJ2-5; no reliable D call. CDR3 length: 13 amino acids. V lost 3 bases and J lost 0, with 5 bases in between. Germline V lookup: CDR1 KGHSH, CDR2 LQKENI. CDR3 in DNA: TGTGCCAGCTCACCGGCAAACCAAGAGACCCAGTACTTC. It encodes CASSPANQETQYF.

This clonotype was seen more than once but under ten times. The V and J genes are TRBV15 and TRBJ2-7; 9 bases agree with TRBD1. Germline CDR1 and CDR2: LNHNV and YYDKDF (reference sequence). The CDR3 is made up of 15 amino acids. V was clipped by 5 bases and J by 2 bases; unmatched bases: 7. CDR3 nucleotide sequence: TGTGCCACCAGCTCCGGGACAGGGTTTACCTACGAGCAGTACTTC. It is translated as CATSSGTGFTYEQYF.

This clonotype has at least ten counts. The chain has TRBV18 and TRBJ1-2, with TRBD1 as a possible D gene (5 bases). Trimming stripped 2 bases from V and 6 bases from J, with 13 bases between. The V gene's germline CDR1 is KGHSH and CDR2 LQKENI. This CDR3 has 14 residues. This chain's CDR3 is CASSPDQGWNGYTF. CDR3 nucleotides: TGTGCCAGCTCACCAGACCAGGGATGGAATGGCTACACCTTC.

V and J are TRBV30 and TRBJ1-3; a possible D gene is TRBD1 (5 bases). The CDR3 length is 15 residues. Per the germline V gene, CDR1 is GTSNPN and CDR2 is SVGIG (reference sequence). The V end was cut by 2 bases, the J end by 2 bases, with 13 bases between. CDR3 sequence: CAWSRRGGAGNTIYF. The CDR3 coding sequence is TGTGCCTGGAGTAGACGGGGGGGAGCTGGAAACACCATATATTTT.

This clonotype has at least ten counts. CDR3 protein: CASSYSRADTYEQYF. DNA for the CDR3: TGTGCCAGCAGCTACTCCCGGGCGGACACCTACGAGCAGTACTTC. The rearrangement joins TRBV28 to TRBJ2-7; TRBD1 might be the D (5 bases). The CDR3 consists of 15 residues. V lost 6 bases and J lost 2, with 17 bases in between. Germline CDR1 is MDHEN and CDR2 is SYDVKM.

This clonotype was counted at least ten times. The rearrangement uses TRBV10-2 and TRBJ1-1, with no clear D. From germline, CDR1 is WSHSY and CDR2 SAAADI. This CDR3 comprises 14 residues. Trimming removed 8 bases at V and 4 bases at J, with 17 bases between. This CDR3 reads CASVDPSGSTEAFF. CDR3 DNA: TGCGCCAGCGTAGACCCGAGCGGGAGCACTGAAGCTTTCTTT.

This chain connects TRBV4-3 to TRBJ2-2; no clear D. In germline, CDR1 is LGHNA, CDR2 YSLEER. The CDR3 sequence is 14 residues long. The V and J ends lost 3 bases and 3 bases respectively, with 8 bases between them. The CDR3 spells CASSQRFDTGELFF. CDR3 nucleotides: TGCGCCAGCAGCCAGCGGTTCGACACCGGGGAGCTGTTTTTT.